This T cell receptor beta chain originates from a study of CD8 T cells in ankylosing spondylitis. General study results and limits: Both synovial fluid and blood in reactive arthritis had previously been reported to carry some motif variants.

As for this clonotype: The antigen remains unidentified.

The J segment lost 2 bases and the V segment lost 5 bases, leaving 7 bases of the junction unmatched. The CDR3 is 15 residues long. TCRdb used MiXCR to reprocess the 5' RACE reads, holding one entry per CDR3 protein. The sample has approximately 150,000 distinct CDR3 sequences, around 45% seen once. The chain joins TRBV12-3 or TRBV12-4 to TRBJ2-7; 9 positions agree with TRBD1. The source of this sequence is a male donor with ankylosing spondylitis. The sequenced sample consisted of synovial fluid, either unsorted or a sorted T cell fraction (not recorded which). The CDR3 is CASSTRQGGPYEQYF. The CDR3 DNA reads as TGTGCCAGCAGTACCAGACAGGGGGGACCCTACGAGCAGTACTTC.